Below, 28 T cell receptor beta chains from the same sample are listed, as sequenced in a study of shared clonotypes between healthy human individuals. CD45RO negativity and positive selection for CCR7 defined naive CD8 cells, a population that excluded terminally differentiated effector memory CD45RA+ cells. Assay: immunoSEQ multiplex PCR; the TCRdb copy retains only in-frame clones and omits some. The sample carries about 2.1 million clones, roughly 91% recorded once. The sample comprised naive CD8+ T cells from PBMCs. The origin of the receptors is a man between 18 and 29 years old in good health. Some clones in this sample may be carry-over from other donors' samples.

This clone appeared once. The rearrangement links TRBV9 to TRBJ1-1; possibly TRBD1 for D (5 bases). Germline-derived CDR1 and CDR2 are SGDLS and YYNGEE. The CDR3 is 15 residues long. Trimming took off 5 bases at V and 2 bases at J, with 16 bases between the two ends. The CDR3 loop is CASSVSGGPNTEAFF. The CDR3 DNA is TGTGCCAGCAGTGTTTCGGGGGGTCCAAACACTGAAGCTTTCTTT.

The J gene is TRBJ1-1, the V gene TRBV7-9, with D unresolved. V lost 5 bases to trimming and J lost 5 bases, with 12 bases between them. Germline assignment: CDR1 SEHNR and CDR2 FQNEAQ (reference sequence). This CDR3 contains 13 residues. This CDR3 reads CASSHLYQTEAFF. DNA of the CDR3: TGTGCCAGCAGCCACCTATACCAGACTGAAGCTTTCTTT.

This clone was seen just once. CDR3: CASSQDILAVNTGELFF. DNA of the CDR3: TGTGCCAGCAGCCAAGATATCCTAGCGGTTAACACCGGGGAGCTGTTTTTT. This sequence joins TRBV14 and TRBJ2-2; 7 bases fit TRBD2. The germline V gene encodes CDR1 SGHDN and CDR2 FVKESK. This CDR3 spans 17 amino acids. V shed 0 bases and J 2 bases; nucleotides not matched to a gene: 6.

This chain joins TRBV7-9 and TRBJ1-3; 8 bases match TRBD1. The V segment lost 1 base and the J segment 4 bases; nucleotides outside the gene matches: 9. The CDR3 runs 17 residues. The V gene's germline CDR1 is SEHNR and CDR2 FQNEAQ (reference sequence). Written as DNA, the CDR3 is TGTGCCAGCAGCTTAGGACAGCAGGGGGCTTCAGGAAACACCATATATTTT. Protein: CASSLGQQGASGNTIYF.

This clone appeared once. The chain has TRBV2 and TRBJ1-5; D might be TRBD1 (5 bases). Between the trimmed V and J ends, which lost 2 bases and 1 base, there was a span of 18 bases. Per the germline V gene, CDR1 is SNHLY and CDR2 is FYNNEI. The CDR3 covers 18 residues. This CDR3 is CASSESWRGTGSNQPQHF. The CDR3 nucleotides read TGTGCCAGCAGTGAATCGTGGCGGGGGACCGGCAGCAATCAGCCCCAGCATTTT.

The chain joins TRBV7-6 to TRBJ2-7; TRBD1 matches 10 bases. The CDR3 sequence is 14 residues long. CDR1 and CDR2 (germline): SGHVS, FNYEAQ. V dropped 5 bases and J dropped 7; count of bases not matched to a gene: 8. CDR3 in amino acids: CASSTDRGLSEQYF. As DNA, the CDR3 is TGTGCCAGCAGCACTGACAGGGGGCTATCGGAGCAGTACTTC. The variable domain in full, completed from reference TRBV7-6 and TRBJ2-7, reads GAGVSQSPRYKVTKRGQDVALRCDPISGHVSLYWYRQALGQGPEFLTYFNYEAQQDKSGLPNDRFSAERPEGSISTLTIQRTEQRDSAMYRCASSTDRGLSEQYFGPGTRLTVT.

The gene calls are TRBV29-1 and TRBJ2-7, with D possibly matching TRBD2 (5 bases). The CDR3 is 13 residues long. Germline V gene data show CDR1 as SQVTM and CDR2 as ANQGSEA. The V end lost 2 bases, the J end lost 2 bases, and 10 bases lay between the germline ends. The CDR3 DNA reads as TGCAGCGTTGAATCGGGAATACCCTACGAGCAGTACTTC. Translated, it gives CSVESGIPYEQYF.

This clone has just one count. In nucleotides, the CDR3 is TGTGCCAGCAGCTTATTATTCCGACTAGCGGGTGGCGAGCAGTTCTTC. Translation gives CASSLLFRLAGGEQFF. The chain recombines TRBV7-9 with TRBJ2-1; 10 nucleotides match TRBD2. The junction had 11 bases not matched to a gene; V was cut back by 2 bases and J by 10 bases. In germline, CDR1 is SEHNR, CDR2 FQNEAQ (reference sequence). CDR3 length: 16 residues.

The chain recombines TRBV29-1 with TRBJ2-1; the D gene is possibly TRBD2 (5 bases). The CDR3 runs to 10 residues. CDR1 SQVTM and CDR2 ANQGSEA come from the germline V gene. Trimming took off 5 bases at V and 9 bases at J, with 8 bases between the two ends. The CDR3 region is CSVPGIEQFF. CDR3 coding DNA: TGCAGCGTTCCGGGGATTGAGCAGTTCTTC.

The rearrangement joins TRBV7-9 to TRBJ2-7, with D perhaps matching TRBD2 (6 bases). Trimming removed 8 bases from V and 1 base from J, with 15 bases in between. Germline V gene data show CDR1 as SEHNR and CDR2 as FQNEAQ (reference sequence). There are 14 residues in the CDR3. Written as DNA, the CDR3 is TGTGCCAGCGGAGGGCCTCCACTTTCCTACGAGCAGTACTTC. This translates into CASGGPPLSYEQYF. Variable domain in full (rest from reference TRBV7-9 and TRBJ2-7): DTGVSQNPRHKITKRGQNVTFRCDPISEHNRLYWYRQTLGQGPEFLTYFQNEAQLEKSRLLSDRFSAERPKGSFSTLEIQRTEQGDSAMYLCASGGPPLSYEQYFGPGTRLTVT.

The chain joins TRBV11-2 to TRBJ2-5; 9 positions match TRBD1. Trimming cost V 5 bases and J 5 bases; bases outside gene matches: 15. Germline lookup yields CDR1 SGHAT and CDR2 FQNNGV. The CDR3 runs 17 residues. The chain's CDR3 is CASSGRATGGAYETQYF. CDR3 in DNA: TGTGCCAGCAGCGGACGAGCTACAGGGGGCGCTTACGAGACCCAGTACTTC.

The chain joins TRBV29-1 to TRBJ2-7; 8 nucleotides agree with TRBD2. The V gene end was trimmed by 6 bases and the J gene end by 6 bases; junction bases not matched to a gene: 16. CDR1 and CDR2 (germline): SQVTM, ANQGSEA. This CDR3 contains 15 residues. The CDR3: CSVRGVAGRPLEQYF. CDR3 nucleotide sequence: TGCAGCGTCAGAGGGGTAGCGGGGCGGCCACTCGAGCAGTACTTC.

Written as DNA, the CDR3 is TGTGCCAGCAGCTTGTTGACCCAGGGGATCGGCAATGAGCAGTTCTTC. Protein product: CASSLLTQGIGNEQFF. This chain uses TRBV5-6 with TRBJ2-1; D possibly corresponds to TRBD1 (6 bases). Germline CDR1 and CDR2: SGHDT and YYEEEE. This CDR3 spans 16 amino acids. Trimming cost V 1 base and J 6 bases, with 17 bases left between them.

The chain links TRBV28 to TRBJ1-5; D gene unclear. Between the trimmed V and J ends, which lost 5 bases and 6 bases, there was a span of 17 bases. CDR3 length: 15 residues. Germline CDR1 reads MDHEN; CDR2 reads SYDVKM. The chain's CDR3 is CASSPRSGVGQPQHF. In DNA, the CDR3 is TGTGCCAGCAGTCCCCGCAGCGGTGTTGGTCAGCCCCAGCATTTT.

The J gene is TRBJ2-1, the V gene TRBV7-9; TRBD1 might be the D (5 bases). V was clipped by 5 bases and J by 8 bases, with 16 bases between them. The CDR3 is made up of 14 amino acids. CDR1 SEHNR and CDR2 FQNEAQ come from the germline V gene (reference sequence). DNA of the CDR3: TGTGCCAGCAGCAATAGGGGCTTCGGCGATGAGCAGTTCTTC. Translation: CASSNRGFGDEQFF.

The chain uses TRBV28 and TRBJ2-7; perhaps TRBD2 as D (5 bases). The CDR3 has 14 residues. V lost 6 bases and J 7 bases, leaving 19 bases between the germline ends. Per germline, CDR1 MDHEN and CDR2 SYDVKM. In nucleotides, the CDR3 is TGTGCCAGCAGCCAGAGGGCTCCTCGGGGAGAGCAGTACTTC. As protein: CASSQRAPRGEQYF.

The chain combines TRBV10-3 with TRBJ2-3, with D tentatively TRBD2 (6 bases). The CDR3 length is 14 residues. Germline V lookup: CDR1 ENHRY, CDR2 SYGVKD. Trimming pared 8 bases from V and 3 bases from J, leaving 15 bases between. The CDR3 coding sequence is TGTGCCATCGCCCAGCCCGCGGGGACAGATACGCAGTATTTT. Protein: CAIAQPAGTDTQYF.

The chain couples TRBV6-5 to TRBJ1-2, with D hard to call. CDR1 and CDR2 from the germline V gene are MNHEY and SVGAGI. The CDR3 consists of 14 residues. Between the trimmed V and J ends, which lost 2 bases and 7 bases, there was a span of 14 bases. The CDR3 reads CASSYLPVRSGYTF. In nucleotides, the CDR3 is TGTGCCAGCAGTTACCTTCCGGTCCGTAGTGGCTACACCTTC.

This clone was seen ten or more times. The CDR3 loop is CASSPGAGRGTEAFF. The CDR3, as DNA: TGTGCCAGCAGCCCCGGCGCCGGCAGGGGCACTGAAGCTTTCTTT. The chain combines TRBV7-6 with TRBJ1-1; D is perhaps TRBD1 (6 bases). In germline, CDR1 is SGHVS, CDR2 FNYEAQ. The CDR3 has 15 residues. V lost 5 bases to trimming and J lost 4 bases, with 17 bases between them. Variable domain in full (rest from reference TRBV7-6 and TRBJ1-1): GAGVSQSPRYKVTKRGQDVALRCDPISGHVSLYWYRQALGQGPEFLTYFNYEAQQDKSGLPNDRFSAERPEGSISTLTIQRTEQRDSAMYRCASSPGAGRGTEAFFGQGTRLTVV.

V is TRBV28 and J is TRBJ2-5; possibly TRBD2 for D (6 bases). Germline assignment: CDR1 MDHEN and CDR2 SYDVKM. Trimming pared 2 bases from V and 5 bases from J, leaving 12 bases between. The CDR3 totals 14 residues. In DNA form, the CDR3 reads TGTGCCAGCAGTTTACGGCTGGGGAGGGAGACCCAGTACTTC. It codes for CASSLRLGRETQYF.

The chain has TRBV28 and TRBJ2-7, with D possibly matching TRBD1 (6 bases). The CDR3 length is 17 residues. Trimming cost V 4 bases and J 4 bases, with 23 bases left between them. Germline V CDR1 and CDR2: MDHEN, SYDVKM. CDR3 amino acids: CASSSLSGTLFGYEQYF. The CDR3 DNA reads as TGTGCCAGCAGTTCTTTGTCCGGGACACTCTTTGGATACGAGCAGTACTTC.

The gene calls are TRBV7-9 and TRBJ2-1; D unresolved. Germline CDR1 reads SEHNR; CDR2 reads FQNEAQ (reference sequence). This CDR3 is built from 15 residues. The V gene lost 1 base and the J gene lost 7 bases, with 14 bases spanning the gap. CDR3 nucleotide sequence: TGTGCCAGCAGCTTAGGGACCTCTATCGGGAATGAGCAGTTCTTC. It encodes CASSLGTSIGNEQFF.

The J gene is TRBJ2-7, the V gene TRBV6-5; possibly TRBD1 or TRBD2 for D (5 bases each). V lost 0 bases and J 5 bases, leaving 14 bases between the germline ends. The CDR3 is 15 residues long. In germline, CDR1 is MNHEY, CDR2 SVGAGI. CDR3 coding DNA: TGTGCCAGCAGTTACTCGGGGACGGTTCGTGACGAGCAGTACTTC. It translates to CASSYSGTVRDEQYF.

This chain joins TRBV6-5 and TRBJ2-1; the D call may be TRBD1 or TRBD2 (6 bases each). CDR1 is MNHEY, CDR2 SVGAGI, per germline. This CDR3 contains 13 residues. Trimming left V 6 bases short and J 5 bases short, with 11 bases between. CDR3: CASSHGGDNEQFF. In nucleotides, the CDR3 is TGTGCCAGCAGCCACGGGGGCGACAATGAGCAGTTCTTC.

Worth noting for this clone: This CDR3 is also generated by other DNA sequences in the sample. V and J are TRBV6-5 and TRBJ2-2; D possibly matches TRBD1 or TRBD2 (5 bases each). CDR1 and CDR2 (germline): MNHEY, SVGAGI. V was trimmed by 2 bases and J by 5 bases, leaving 9 bases between them. The CDR3 extends over 14 amino acids. This CDR3 reads CASSYGTGTGELFF. The CDR3, as DNA: TGTGCCAGCAGTTACGGGACGGGTACCGGGGAGCTGTTTTTT.

The chain employs TRBV6-5 and TRBJ2-1; 9 bases are a match to TRBD1. Germline V CDR1 and CDR2: MNHEY, SVGAGI. This CDR3 has 14 amino acids. With 5 bases clipped from V and 7 bases from J, the junction kept 6 bases outside the gene matches. This chain's CDR3 is CASSIGTGLNEQFF. CDR3 bases: TGTGCCAGCAGTATCGGGACAGGGCTAAATGAGCAGTTCTTC.

The chain is built from TRBV19 and TRBJ1-1; D perhaps matches TRBD1 (5 bases). Per germline, CDR1 LNHDA and CDR2 SQIVND (reference sequence). V was trimmed by 3 bases and J by 6 bases, leaving 14 bases between them. The CDR3 covers 14 residues. DNA of the CDR3: TGTGCCAGTAGTATTGGTGAAGGGGCATCTGAAGCTTTCTTT. Its protein product is CASSIGEGASEAFF.

The chain joins TRBV27 to TRBJ2-7, with TRBD2 matching 16 bases. Trimming took 7 bases from V and 3 from J; bases not matched to a gene: 12. This CDR3 is built from 18 residues. Germline V CDR1 and CDR2: MNHEY, SMNVEV (reference sequence). The CDR3 loop is CASNLSGTSGRGFYEQYF. CDR3 coding DNA: TGTGCCAGCAATTTGTCCGGGACTAGCGGGAGGGGGTTCTACGAGCAGTACTTC.